This T cell receptor (beta chain) was sequenced during a study of blood T cell repertoires in COVID-19. Sequencing was performed with immunoSEQ multiplex PCR; in TCRdb, only in-frame clones are kept and a portion is missing. The table shows 50,000 to 75,000 clones, with 85% to 90% occurring only once. Germline lookup yields CDR1 LNHDA and CDR2 SQIVND (reference sequence). V was clipped by 3 bases and J by 0 bases, with 15 bases between them. This CDR3 has 17 amino acids. This chain joins TRBV19 and TRBJ2-4; D remains ambiguous. Source material: peripheral blood. The receptor's source is a man aged 60 to 69 with acute or convalescent COVID-19. The CDR3 region has the DNA TGTGCCAGTAGTATTCCCGGCAGACACTTAGCCAAAAACATTCAGTACTTC. Translated: CASSIPGRHLAKNIQYF.